This T cell receptor (beta chain) was recovered during a study of Graves' ophthalmopathy and Graves' hyperthyroidism. Across the study: Peripheral blood was obtained at first diagnosis, ahead of any treatment.

Germline CDR1 SGHTA, CDR2 FQGNSA. Unmatched junction bases numbered 11, after V lost 5 bases and J lost 11 bases. CDR3 size: 13 residues. The authors amplified TCR beta CDR3 regions from RNA transcripts. First-round RT-PCR relied on HTBI primers, and a second-round multiplex PCR came next. Via MiXCR, TCRdb re-called the multiplex PCR reads, giving one row per CDR3 protein. The data contain hundreds of thousands of distinct CDR3 sequences, roughly 21% of them singletons. A few counts support this clonotype. This TCR came from a woman between 18 and 29 years old with stable Graves' hyperthyroidism. Sequencing used peripheral blood. The chain carries TRBV7-2 and TRBJ1-1; the match to TRBD1 covers 7 bases. This chain's CDR3 is CASSPGQEAGAFF. Written as DNA, the CDR3 is TGTGCCAGCAGCCCTGGACAGGAGGCGGGCGCTTTCTTT. Using reference TRBV7-2 and TRBJ1-1 for the parts outside the CDR3, the full variable domain is GAGVSQSPSNKVTEKGKDVELRCDPISGHTALYWYRQSLGQGLEFLIYFQGNSAPDKSGLPSDRFSAERTGGSVSTLTIQRTQQEDSAVYLCASSPGQEAGAFFGQGTRLTVV.